Below, one T cell receptor (beta chain) is given with its context. Trimming took 5 bases from V and 6 from J, leaving 7 bases between them. The CDR3 totals 11 residues. Germline CDR1 is MDHEN and CDR2 is SYDVKM. This entry is derived from a study of blood T cell repertoires in COVID-19. Looking at the study overall: Sample material is recorded as cDNA or gDNA derived from T cells, B-cell-depleted T cells, or PBMCs.

TCRdb's copy holds only in-frame clones and misses some; the assay was immunoSEQ multiplex PCR. The data contain 150,000 to 190,000 clones, 75% to 85% of them singletons. This chain links TRBV28 with TRBJ1-1; D is uncertain. The clonotype comes from a woman in her forties or fifties with acute or convalescent COVID-19. The sample comprised peripheral blood. As DNA, the CDR3 is TGTGCCAGCAGTCGTTCTCCTGAAGCTTTCTTT. It specifies CASSRSPEAFF.